The 14 T cell receptor beta chains listed next were all sequenced from one sample in a study of blood T cells in healthy people across ages. Through a sample-barcoded 5' primer and a J-beta primer mix, a second PCR was run for roughly 7 to 12 cycles. TCRdb independently ran MiXCR on the 5' RACE reads; one entry per CDR3 protein. The table shows over 600,000 distinct CDR3 sequences, with more than 35% occurring only once. The specimen sequenced was blood. These receptors all stem from a man older than 75 in good health.

The chain joins TRBV6-2 or TRBV6-3 to TRBJ2-1; D is unresolved. The CDR3 contains 14 residues. Germline CDR1 is MNHEY and CDR2 is SVGEGT. V was clipped by 0 bases and J by 9 bases, with 12 bases between them. The CDR3 is CASSYSAGRAEQFF. The CDR3 DNA sequence: TGTGCCAGCAGTTACTCTGCAGGACGCGCTGAGCAGTTCTTC.

This chain joins TRBV29-1 and TRBJ2-2; 11 positions match TRBD2. Germline V gene sequence: CDR1 SQVTM, CDR2 ANQGSEA. Trimming at V came to 3 bases and at J to 6 bases, leaving 9 bases not matched to a gene. This CDR3 is 16 amino acids long. The CDR3 is CSVEDSLAGEAGELFF. CDR3 DNA sequence: TGCAGCGTTGAGGATTCACTAGCGGGAGAGGCCGGGGAGCTGTTTTTT.

The chain links TRBV3-1 to TRBJ2-7; 9 bases agree with TRBD2. Germline CDR1 LGHDT, CDR2 YNNKEL (reference sequence). J was trimmed by 4 bases and V by 7 bases; bases with no gene match: 8. The CDR3 is 14 residues long. DNA of the CDR3: TGTGCCAGCACCCTAGCGGGAAAGTTATACGAGCAGTACTTC. It codes for CASTLAGKLYEQYF.

This clonotype showed up many times. CDR3 sequence (DNA): TGCAGTGCGCGGACAGTGCAAGAGACCCAGTACTTC. Residues: CSARTVQETQYF. The chain joins TRBV20-1 to TRBJ2-5; possible D gene TRBD1, 6 bases. Between the trimmed V and J ends, which lost 6 bases and 2 bases, there was a span of 10 bases. CDR3 length: 12 residues. Germline CDR1 is DFQATT and CDR2 is SNEGSKA (reference sequence).

CDR3 bases: TGCGCCAGCAGCCACCCTAGGGGGAACTATGGCTACACCTTC. This translates into CASSHPRGNYGYTF. The V gene is TRBV5-1, the J gene TRBJ1-2, with D possibly being TRBD1 (6 bases). The V end was cut by 4 bases, the J end by 2 bases, with 12 bases between. CDR3 length: 14 amino acids. Germline CDR1 SGHRS, CDR2 YFSETQ.

The J gene is TRBJ2-1, the V gene TRBV20-1; 7 bases line up with TRBD1. CDR3 length equals 15 residues. The germline CDR1 and CDR2 sequences are DFQATT and SNEGSKA (reference sequence). V shed 6 bases, J shed 6 bases, and the junction held 14 bases outside the gene matches. The CDR3 DNA sequence: TGCAGTGCACTAGAAAACAGGGGCGGTTTCAATGAGCAGTTCTTC. It codes for CSALENRGGFNEQFF.

The genes are TRBV5-6 and TRBJ2-5; D is ambiguous. V was trimmed by 4 bases and J by 3 bases, leaving 16 bases between them. The V gene's germline CDR1 is SGHDT and CDR2 YYEEEE. This CDR3 spans 15 amino acids. CDR3 region: CASSPSGRTKETQYF. The CDR3 coding sequence is TGTGCCAGCAGCCCGTCGGGCAGGACCAAAGAGACCCAGTACTTC.

This clonotype was seen only a few times. The chain recombines TRBV2 with TRBJ2-7, with D unclear. The V end lost 4 bases, the J end lost 3 bases, and 10 bases lay between the germline ends. The CDR3 runs to 13 residues. CDR1 and CDR2 from the germline V gene are SNHLY and FYNNEI. CDR3 coding DNA: TGTGCCAGCAGTGTTGGCAGGTTCTACGAGCAGTACTTC. It yields the protein CASSVGRFYEQYF.

The chain links TRBV30 to TRBJ2-3; D unclear. CDR3 size: 13 residues. With 1 base removed from V and 0 bases from J, the gap between germline ends came to 5 bases. Germline CDR1 and CDR2: GTSNPN and SVGIG (reference sequence). CDR3 coding DNA: TGTGCCTGGAGTGGTGTAAGCACAGATACGCAGTATTTT. Its protein is CAWSGVSTDTQYF. The full variable domain, its missing parts supplied by reference TRBV30 and TRBJ2-3, is SQTIHQWPATLVQPVGSPLSLECTVEGTSNPNLYWYRQAAGRGLQLLFYSVGIGQISSEVPQNLSASRPQDRQFILSSKKLLLSDSGFYLCAWSGVSTDTQYFGPGTRLTVL.

CDR3 sequence: CASTTRGDTQYF. The CDR3 nucleotides are TGTGCCAGTACGACCCGGGGGGATACGCAGTATTTT. V usage is TRBV12-3 or TRBV12-4 and J usage is TRBJ2-3; a weak D match, TRBD2 (6 bases). Between the trimmed V and J ends, which lost 9 bases and 6 bases, there was a span of 13 bases. The CDR3 runs 12 residues.

This clonotype was observed a handful of times. V usage is TRBV6-2 or TRBV6-3 and J usage is TRBJ1-5; no reliable D call. Trimming removed 6 bases at V and 7 bases at J, with 10 bases between. The CDR3 totals 12 residues. Germline V gene data show CDR1 as MNHEY and CDR2 as SVGEGT. CDR3 DNA sequence: TGTGCCAGCAGCGACTCACACCAGCCCCAGCATTTT. Encoded protein: CASSDSHQPQHF.

The chain recombines TRBV20-1 with TRBJ2-7; a weak D match, TRBD1 (5 bases). Matching the DNA end better, TRBJ2-5 makes the J call doubtful. Germline-derived CDR1 and CDR2 are DFQATT and SNEGSKA (reference sequence). The CDR3 has 13 amino acids. The CDR3: CSARVAGLQTQYF. CDR3 DNA sequence: TGCAGTGCTAGAGTGGCAGGGCTACAGACCCAGTACTTC.

This clonotype occurred a few times. The chain uses TRBV3-1 and TRBJ2-5, with 11 bases that match TRBD2. The CDR3 is made up of 15 amino acids. In germline, CDR1 is LGHDT, CDR2 YNNKEL (reference sequence). V lost 6 bases and J lost 11; bases outside the gene matches: 14. The CDR3 DNA follows: TGTGCCAGCAGTCCACTTAGACTAGCGGGAAGTGAGCAGTACTTC. This codes for CASSPLRLAGSEQYF.

The J gene is TRBJ2-7, the V gene TRBV4-3; no reliable D call. From germline, CDR1 is LGHNA and CDR2 YSLEER. This CDR3 contains 13 residues. The V end lost 1 base, the J end lost 3 bases, and 7 bases lay between the germline ends. This chain's CDR3 is CASSQGGNYEQYF. CDR3 sequence (DNA): TGCGCCAGCAGCCAAGGAGGCAACTACGAGCAGTACTTC.